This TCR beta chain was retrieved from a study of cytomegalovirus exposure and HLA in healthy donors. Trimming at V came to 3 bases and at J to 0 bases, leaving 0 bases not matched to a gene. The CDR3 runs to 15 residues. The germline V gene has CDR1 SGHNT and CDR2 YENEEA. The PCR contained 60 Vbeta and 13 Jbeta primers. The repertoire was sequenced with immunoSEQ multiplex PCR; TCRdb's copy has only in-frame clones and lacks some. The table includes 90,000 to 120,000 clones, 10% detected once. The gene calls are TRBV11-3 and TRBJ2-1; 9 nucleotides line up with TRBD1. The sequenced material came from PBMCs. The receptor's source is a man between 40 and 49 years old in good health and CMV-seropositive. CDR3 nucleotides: TGTGCCAGCAGCTTGGACAGGGGCTCCTACAATGAGCAGTTCTTC. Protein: CASSLDRGSYNEQFF.